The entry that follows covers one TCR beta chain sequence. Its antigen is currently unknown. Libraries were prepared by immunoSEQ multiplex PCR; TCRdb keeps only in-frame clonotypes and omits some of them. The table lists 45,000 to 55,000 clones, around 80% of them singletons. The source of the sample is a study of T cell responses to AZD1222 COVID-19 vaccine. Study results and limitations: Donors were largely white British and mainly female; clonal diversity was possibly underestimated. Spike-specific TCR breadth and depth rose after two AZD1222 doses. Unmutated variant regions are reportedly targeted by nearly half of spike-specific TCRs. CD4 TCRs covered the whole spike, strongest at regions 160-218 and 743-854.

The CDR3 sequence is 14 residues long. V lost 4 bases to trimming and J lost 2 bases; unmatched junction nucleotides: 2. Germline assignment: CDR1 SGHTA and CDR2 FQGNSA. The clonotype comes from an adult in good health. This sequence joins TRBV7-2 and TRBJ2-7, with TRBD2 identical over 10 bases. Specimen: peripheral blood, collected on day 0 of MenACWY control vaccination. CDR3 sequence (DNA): TGTGCCAGCAGCTCGACTAGCGGGCCCTACGAGCAGTACTTC. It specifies CASSSTSGPYEQYF.